Below are 25 T cell receptor beta chains sequenced from a single sample in a study of vaccination and CD4 T cells after COVID-19. Treatment specified: approximately 9-day PBMC culture with coronavirus spike peptide pools or control peptides (ViraFEST assay). Their antigen targets remain unknown. Oncomine TCR Beta short-read sequencing was applied to DNA from cultured CD4+ T cells. TCRdb processed the PCR reads anew with MiXCR; each CDR3 protein has one entry. The data show several thousand distinct CDR3 sequences, around 56% seen once. Sequenced input: CD4+ T cells from blood, cultured in vitro. These receptors originate from a human donor who had recovered from COVID-19.

The rearrangement joins TRBV7-2 to TRBJ1-2; unclear D gene. The CDR3 runs 11 residues. Trimming left V 8 bases short and J 8 bases short, with 12 bases between. Germline loops: CDR1 SGHTA, CDR2 FQGNSA. The CDR3 nucleotides are TGTGCCAGCGGGTATCGCGGGGGCTACACCTTC. It encodes CASGYRGGYTF.

This rearrangement joins TRBV25-1 to TRBJ1-2, with unresolved D. Germline values: CDR1 MGHDK, CDR2 SYGVNS. This CDR3 has 13 residues. Trimming left V 3 bases short and J 5 bases short, with 10 bases between. In DNA, the CDR3 is TGTGCCAGCAGTGAGGCCTCCGGGTATGGCTACACCTTC. Amino acid sequence: CASSEASGYGYTF.

The V and J genes are TRBV27 and TRBJ2-7; 8 positions match TRBD2. Losses at the gene ends were 2 bases for V and 0 bases for J; bases not matched to a gene: 3. Germline loops: CDR1 MNHEY, CDR2 SMNVEV (reference sequence). This CDR3 comprises 15 residues. CDR3 protein: CASSLTSGSSYEQYF. The CDR3 nucleotides are TGTGCCAGCAGTTTAACTAGCGGAAGCTCCTACGAGCAGTACTTC.

This clonotype is large in the sample. The V call is TRBV20-1, the J call TRBJ2-1, with D possibly TRBD2 on 5 matching bases. Germline V CDR1 and CDR2: DFQATT, SNEGSKA (reference sequence). The V and J ends lost 6 bases and 7 bases respectively, with 19 bases between them. The CDR3 loop spans 14 amino acids. The CDR3: CSAWIGVSSNEQFF. The DNA of the CDR3 is TGCAGTGCCTGGATCGGGGTCAGTTCAAATGAGCAGTTCTTC.

The DNA of the CDR3 is TGTGCAGGACAGGGCGACTCCTACGAGCAGTACTTC. Amino acids: CAGQGDSYEQYF. The J gene is TRBJ2-7, the V gene TRBV6-1; TRBD1 matches at 8 bases. Germline-derived CDR1 and CDR2 are MNHNS and SASEGT. The CDR3 runs 12 residues.

This chain uses TRBV19 with TRBJ2-5; unclear D gene. The CDR3 covers 16 residues. Germline V gives CDR1 LNHDA, CDR2 SQIVND (reference sequence). Between the trimmed V and J ends, which lost 2 bases and 1 base, there was a span of 14 bases. The CDR3 region is CASSISSRSIQETQYF. CDR3 DNA: TGTGCCAGTAGTATAAGTAGTCGGTCTATCCAAGAGACCCAGTACTTC.

This clonotype ranks as large (0.1 to 1%). The rearrangement uses TRBV27 and TRBJ2-2; a weak D match, TRBD1 (6 bases). The germline V gene has CDR1 MNHEY and CDR2 SMNVEV (reference sequence). The V and J ends lost 5 bases and 6 bases respectively, with 19 bases between them. CDR3 length: 16 residues. Written as DNA, the CDR3 is TGTGCCAGCAGTAGGATATTAGGGGGATTTCCCGGGGAGCTGTTTTTT. Its translation: CASSRILGGFPGELFF.

The chain employs TRBV20-1 and TRBJ2-3; D may correspond to TRBD1 or TRBD2 (5 bases each). V shed 7 bases and J shed 6 bases, with 26 bases lying between them. Germline values: CDR1 DFQATT, CDR2 SNEGSKA (reference sequence). The CDR3 has 16 amino acids. The CDR3 DNA sequence: TGCAGTGGACAACAATGGGGGAGTGGAGACCGTGATACGCAGTATTTT. The encoded protein is CSGQQWGSGDRDTQYF.

V gene TRBV24-1 combines with J gene TRBJ2-2, with TRBD1 identical over 7 bases. This CDR3 comprises 16 residues. V was pared by 2 bases and J by 3 bases, with 5 bases of the junction left unmatched. The germline gives CDR1 KGHDR, CDR2 SFDVKD. In DNA, the CDR3 is TGTGCCACCAGTGATTACGACAGGGCGGACACCGGGGAGCTGTTTTTT. Its translation: CATSDYDRADTGELFF.

The gene calls are TRBV6-5 and TRBJ1-5; a possible D gene is TRBD1 (5 bases). V lost 0 bases and J 4 bases, leaving 10 bases between the germline ends. Germline V CDR1 and CDR2: MNHEY, SVGAGI. The CDR3 loop spans 15 amino acids. The CDR3 DNA follows: TGTGCCAGCAGTTACTCATCAGGGAATAATCAGCCCCAGCATTTT. Amino acid sequence: CASSYSSGNNQPQHF.

The chain uses TRBV12-3 or TRBV12-4 and TRBJ2-5; a possible D gene is TRBD2 (6 bases). The CDR3 is 13 amino acids. V dropped 6 bases and J dropped 2 bases, with 10 bases sitting between them. The CDR3 sequence: CASSQRGQETQYF. The CDR3 DNA reads TGTGCCAGCAGCCAACGGGGGCAAGAGACCCAGTACTTC.

The V and J genes are TRBV12-3 or TRBV12-4 and TRBJ2-5, with D perhaps matching TRBD1 (6 bases). Trimming cost V 5 bases and J 4 bases, with 14 bases left between them. The CDR3 is 14 amino acids. The CDR3 loop is CASSTTGGVETQYF. CDR3 coding DNA: TGTGCCAGCAGTACGACTGGGGGCGTAGAGACCCAGTACTTC.

The chain is built from TRBV7-2 and TRBJ1-1, with D unresolved. Germline CDR1 reads SGHTA; CDR2 reads FQGNSA. V was cut by 0 bases and J by 2 bases, with 4 bases left in between. CDR3 length: 13 residues. As DNA, the CDR3 is TGTGCCAGCAGCTTAGCGGGAAACACTGAAGCTTTCTTT. Amino acid sequence: CASSLAGNTEAFF.

In its sample, this clonotype was seen once. The chain uses TRBV29-1 and TRBJ2-5; TRBD2 matches 7 bases. V gave up 4 bases and J gave up 5 bases; unmatched junction bases: 7. This CDR3 contains 13 residues. Germline V lookup: CDR1 SQVTM, CDR2 ANQGSEA. CDR3 sequence (DNA): TGCAGCGTTGTGGGGGGGATTGGGGAGACCCAGTACTTC. This sequence encodes CSVVGGIGETQYF. Variable domain in full (rest from reference TRBV29-1 and TRBJ2-5): SAVISQKPSRDICQRGTSLTIQCQVDSQVTMMFWYRQQPGQSLTLIATANQGSEATYESGFVIDKFPISRPNLTFSTLTVSNMSPEDSSIYLCSVVGGIGETQYFGPGTRLLVL.

The rearrangement uses TRBV10-2 and TRBJ2-7; 9 bases are shared with TRBD1. The germline CDR1 and CDR2 sequences are WSHSY and SAAADI. After removal of 7 bases from V and 2 bases from J, the junction contained 6 bases not matched to a gene. This CDR3 comprises 14 residues. The CDR3 reads CASIGGQGPYEQYF. DNA for the CDR3: TGCGCCAGCATTGGAGGACAGGGGCCCTACGAGCAGTACTTC.

The chain combines TRBV7-2 with TRBJ2-3; D is undetermined. The CDR3 contains 15 residues. V was shortened by 2 bases and J by 1 base, with 10 bases between the two germline ends. Germline CDR1 and CDR2: SGHTA and FQGNSA. This CDR3 reads CASSLRATGTDTQYF. The CDR3 region has the DNA TGTGCCAGCAGCTTACGGGCCACGGGCACAGATACGCAGTATTTT.

This clonotype turned up a few times. The V and J genes are TRBV5-1 and TRBJ2-7; 9 nucleotides match TRBD1. V dropped 5 bases and J dropped 5; count of bases not matched to a gene: 5. This CDR3 has 13 amino acids. The germline V gene encodes CDR1 SGHRS and CDR2 YFSETQ. The CDR3 protein is CASSKTGGHEQYF. CDR3 coding DNA: TGCGCCAGCAGTAAGACAGGGGGGCACGAGCAGTACTTC.

CDR3 DNA: TGTGCCAGCAGTAGGACAGGGGATGGGAATTCACCCCTCCACTTT. Amino acid sequence: CASSRTGDGNSPLHF. This chain connects TRBV6-1 to TRBJ1-6; 9 bases are shared with TRBD1. Germline trimming cut 5 bases from V and 7 bases from J; bases unmatched to any gene: 6. The CDR3 has 15 residues. CDR1 MNHNS and CDR2 SASEGT come from the germline V gene.

V is TRBV6-1 and J is TRBJ1-2, with D perhaps TRBD1 (5 bases). Germline V lookup: CDR1 MNHNS, CDR2 SASEGT. The V end was cut by 0 bases, the J end by 3 bases, with 5 bases between. This CDR3 is 13 amino acids long. CDR3 loop: CASSEAGDYGYTF. CDR3 DNA: TGTGCCAGCAGTGAAGCAGGGGACTATGGCTACACCTTC.

This chain joins TRBV4-3 and TRBJ1-2; 7 bases line up with TRBD1. Germline V gene lookup returns CDR1 LGHNA and CDR2 YSLEER. Trimming took 0 bases from V and 8 from J; bases not matched to a gene: 9. This CDR3 spans 15 amino acids. Here the CDR3 reads CASSQDGTVRGGYTF. CDR3 bases: TGCGCCAGCAGCCAAGATGGGACAGTCCGGGGGGGCTACACCTTC.

The V and J genes are TRBV12-3 or TRBV12-4 and TRBJ1-6; D gene ambiguous. The V end lost 6 bases, the J end lost 5 bases, and 14 bases lay between the germline ends. The CDR3 is made up of 15 amino acids. CDR3 protein: CASRRLQRDNSPLHF. The CDR3 DNA reads as TGTGCCAGCAGGAGGTTGCAACGTGATAATTCACCCCTCCACTTT.

This sequence joins TRBV20-1 and TRBJ2-6, with a tentative D call TRBD2 (5 bases). Trimming shortened V by 3 bases and J by 0 bases, and 12 bases separated the two germline ends. CDR3 size: 16 residues. Germline assignment: CDR1 DFQATT and CDR2 SNEGSKA (reference sequence). In DNA form, the CDR3 reads TGCAGTGCTAGTCTTTTTAGCGACTCTGGGGCCAACGTCCTGACTTTC. This codes for CSASLFSDSGANVLTF.

V and J are TRBV6-1 and TRBJ2-7, with 8 bases identical to TRBD2. Germline CDR1 MNHNS, CDR2 SASEGT. Unmatched junction bases numbered 7, after V lost 3 bases and J lost 6 bases. The CDR3 covers 14 residues. The CDR3 DNA sequence: TGTGCCAGCAGTGAGTCGGGAGGGATAGGCGAGCAGTACTTC. It yields the protein CASSESGGIGEQYF.

V usage is TRBV12-3 or TRBV12-4 and J usage is TRBJ2-2; TRBD1 agrees at 8 bases. The CDR3 extends over 18 amino acids. The trim removed 6 bases at V and 0 bases at J, leaving 12 bases unmatched. CDR3 residues: CASSREIYRGTNTGELFF. Written as DNA, the CDR3 is TGTGCCAGCAGCCGCGAGATTTACAGGGGGACGAACACCGGGGAGCTGTTTTTT.

This chain uses TRBV4-1 with TRBJ2-3, with D perhaps TRBD1 (5 bases). Germline V gene lookup returns CDR1 MGHRA and CDR2 YSYEKL. Trimming pared 3 bases from V and 3 bases from J, leaving 7 bases between. The CDR3 covers 13 residues. The DNA for the CDR3 is TGCGCCAGCAGCCACCAGGGTACAGATACGCAGTATTTT. Its translation: CASSHQGTDTQYF.